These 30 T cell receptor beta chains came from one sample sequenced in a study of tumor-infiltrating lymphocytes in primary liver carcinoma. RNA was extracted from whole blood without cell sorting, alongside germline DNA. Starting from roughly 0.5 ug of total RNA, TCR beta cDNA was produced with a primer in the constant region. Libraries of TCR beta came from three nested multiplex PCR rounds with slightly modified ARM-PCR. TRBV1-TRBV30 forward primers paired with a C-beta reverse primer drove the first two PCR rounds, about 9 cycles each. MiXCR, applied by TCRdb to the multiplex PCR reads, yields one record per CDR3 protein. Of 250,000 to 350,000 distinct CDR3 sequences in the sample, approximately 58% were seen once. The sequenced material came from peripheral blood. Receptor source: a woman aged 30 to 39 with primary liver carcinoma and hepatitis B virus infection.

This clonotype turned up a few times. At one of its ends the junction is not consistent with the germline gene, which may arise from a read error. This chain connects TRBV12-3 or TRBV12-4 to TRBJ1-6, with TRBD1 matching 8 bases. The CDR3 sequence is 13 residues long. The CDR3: CSSSRDRNSPLHF. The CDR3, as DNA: TGTTCCAGCAGTCGGGACAGGAATTCACCCCTCCACTTT.

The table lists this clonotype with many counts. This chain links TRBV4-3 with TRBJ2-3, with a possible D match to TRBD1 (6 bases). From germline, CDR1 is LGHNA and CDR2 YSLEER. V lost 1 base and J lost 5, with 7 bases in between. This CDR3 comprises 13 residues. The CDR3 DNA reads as TGCGCCAGCAGCCAAGGAGGGGGAGATACGCAGTATTTT. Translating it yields CASSQGGGDTQYF.

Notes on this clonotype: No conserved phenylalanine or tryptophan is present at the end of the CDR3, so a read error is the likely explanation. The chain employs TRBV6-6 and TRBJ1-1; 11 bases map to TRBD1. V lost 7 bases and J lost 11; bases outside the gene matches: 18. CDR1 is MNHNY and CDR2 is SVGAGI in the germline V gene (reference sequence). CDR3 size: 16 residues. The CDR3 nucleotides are TGTGCCAGCATTGCACCTGGACAGGGGGCATTCAGGGGTGCTTTCATT. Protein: CASIAPGQGAFRGAFI.

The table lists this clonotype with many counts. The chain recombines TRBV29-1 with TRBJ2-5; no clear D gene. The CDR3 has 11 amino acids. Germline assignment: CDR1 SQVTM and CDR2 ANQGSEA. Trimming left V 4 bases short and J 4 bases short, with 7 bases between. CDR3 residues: CSVVVGETQYF. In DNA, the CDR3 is TGCAGCGTTGTAGTAGGAGAGACCCAGTACTTC.

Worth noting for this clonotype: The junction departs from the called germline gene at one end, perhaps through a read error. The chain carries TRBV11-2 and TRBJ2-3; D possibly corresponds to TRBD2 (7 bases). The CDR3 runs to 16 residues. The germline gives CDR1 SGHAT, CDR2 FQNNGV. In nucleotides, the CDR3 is TGTGCCAGCAGCTTGGGGGGGCAGAGGTCCATAGATATGCAGTATTTT. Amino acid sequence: CASSLGGQRSIDMQYF.

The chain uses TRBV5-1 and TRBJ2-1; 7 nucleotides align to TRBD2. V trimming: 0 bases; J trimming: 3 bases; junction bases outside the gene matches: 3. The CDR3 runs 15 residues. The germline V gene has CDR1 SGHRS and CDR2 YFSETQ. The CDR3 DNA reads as TGCGCCAGCAGCTTGGTGGCGGGAGACTACAATGAGCAGTTCTTC. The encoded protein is CASSLVAGDYNEQFF.

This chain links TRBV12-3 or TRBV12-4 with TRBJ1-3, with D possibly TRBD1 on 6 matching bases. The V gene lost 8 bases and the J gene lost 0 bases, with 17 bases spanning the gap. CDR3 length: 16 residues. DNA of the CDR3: TGTGCCAGCGGTTACGACAGGTCCCACTCTGGAAACACCATATATTTT. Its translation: CASGYDRSHSGNTIYF.

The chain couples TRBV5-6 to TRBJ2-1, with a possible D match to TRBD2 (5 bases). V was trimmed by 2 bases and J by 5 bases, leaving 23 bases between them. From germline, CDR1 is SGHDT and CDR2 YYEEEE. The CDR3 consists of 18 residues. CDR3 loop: CASSFLTSGDKLDNEQFF. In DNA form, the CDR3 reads TGTGCCAGCAGCTTCCTGACATCCGGGGATAAGCTTGACAATGAGCAGTTCTTC.

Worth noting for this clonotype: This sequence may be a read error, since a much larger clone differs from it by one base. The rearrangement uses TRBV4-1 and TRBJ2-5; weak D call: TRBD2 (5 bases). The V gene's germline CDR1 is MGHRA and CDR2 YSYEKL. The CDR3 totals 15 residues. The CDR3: CARSQDLGGPGTQYF. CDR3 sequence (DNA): TGCGCCAGGAGCCAAGATCTTGGAGGACCGGGGACCCAGTACTTC.

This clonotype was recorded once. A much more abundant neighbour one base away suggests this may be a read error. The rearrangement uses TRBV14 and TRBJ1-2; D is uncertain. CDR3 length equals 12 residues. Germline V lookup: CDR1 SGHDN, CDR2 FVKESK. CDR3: CSSSPRLYGYTF. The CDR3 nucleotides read TGTTCCAGCAGCCCGAGACTTTATGGCTACACCTTC.

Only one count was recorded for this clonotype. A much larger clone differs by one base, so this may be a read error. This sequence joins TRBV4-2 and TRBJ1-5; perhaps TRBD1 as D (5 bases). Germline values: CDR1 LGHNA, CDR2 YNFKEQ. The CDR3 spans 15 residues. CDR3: CASSQGGGGYQPQQF. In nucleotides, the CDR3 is TGTGCCAGCAGCCAAGGGGGGGGAGGGTATCAGCCCCAGCAGTTT.

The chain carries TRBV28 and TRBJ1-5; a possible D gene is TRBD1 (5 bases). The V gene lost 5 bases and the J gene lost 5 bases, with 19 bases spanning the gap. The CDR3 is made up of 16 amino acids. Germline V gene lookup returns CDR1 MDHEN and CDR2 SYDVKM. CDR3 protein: CASSQEGPLGHQPQHF. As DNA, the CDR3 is TGTGCCAGCAGTCAAGAGGGACCCCTGGGCCATCAGCCCCAGCATTTT.

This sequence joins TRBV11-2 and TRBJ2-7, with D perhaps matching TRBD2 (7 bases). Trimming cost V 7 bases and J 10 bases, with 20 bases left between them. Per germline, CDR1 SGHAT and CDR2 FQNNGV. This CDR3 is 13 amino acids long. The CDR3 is CASNWGGLVDQYF. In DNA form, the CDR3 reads TGTGCCAGCAACTGGGGGGGGCTGGTCGATCAGTACTTC.

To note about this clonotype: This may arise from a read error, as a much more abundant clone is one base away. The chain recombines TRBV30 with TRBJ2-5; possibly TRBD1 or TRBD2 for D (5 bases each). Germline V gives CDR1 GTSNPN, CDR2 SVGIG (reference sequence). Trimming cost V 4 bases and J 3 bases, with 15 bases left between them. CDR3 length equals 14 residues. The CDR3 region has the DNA TGTGCCTGGACCCGGGGCACCCTTGAAGAGACCCAGTACTTC. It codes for CAWTRGTLEETQYF.

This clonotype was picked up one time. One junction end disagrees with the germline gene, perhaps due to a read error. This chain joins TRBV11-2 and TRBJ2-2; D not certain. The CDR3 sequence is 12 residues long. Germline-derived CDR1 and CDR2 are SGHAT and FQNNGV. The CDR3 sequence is CDSNAEYGELFF. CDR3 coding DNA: TGTGACAGCAACGCGGAGTACGGCGAGCTGTTTTTT.

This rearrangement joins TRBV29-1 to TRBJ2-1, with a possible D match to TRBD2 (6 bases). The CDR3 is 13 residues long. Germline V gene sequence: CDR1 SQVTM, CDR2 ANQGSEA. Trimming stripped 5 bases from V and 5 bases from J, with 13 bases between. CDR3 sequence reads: CSVYGTQHNEQFF. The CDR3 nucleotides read TGCAGCGTTTATGGGACTCAGCACAATGAGCAGTTCTTC.

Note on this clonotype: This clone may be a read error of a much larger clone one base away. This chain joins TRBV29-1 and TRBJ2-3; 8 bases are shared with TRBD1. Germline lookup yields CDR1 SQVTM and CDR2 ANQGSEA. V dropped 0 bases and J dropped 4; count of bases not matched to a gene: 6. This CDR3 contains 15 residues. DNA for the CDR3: TGCAGCGTTGAAGACTGGGGACAGGAAGCAGATACGCAGTATTTT. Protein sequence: CSVEDWGQEADTQYF.

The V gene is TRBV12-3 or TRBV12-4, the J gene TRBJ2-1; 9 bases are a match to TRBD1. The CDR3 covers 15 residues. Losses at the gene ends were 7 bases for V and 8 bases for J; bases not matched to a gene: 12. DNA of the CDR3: TGTGCCAGCAATTCGTGGGACAGGGTTAGCTATGAGCAGTTCTTC. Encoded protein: CASNSWDRVSYEQFF.

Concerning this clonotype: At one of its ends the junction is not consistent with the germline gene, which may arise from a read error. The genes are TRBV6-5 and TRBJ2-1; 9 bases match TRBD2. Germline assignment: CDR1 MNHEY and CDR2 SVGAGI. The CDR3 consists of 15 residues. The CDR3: CVSSYGASGKNEQFF. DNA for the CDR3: TGTGTCAGCAGTTACGGGGCTAGCGGGAAGAATGAGCAGTTCTTC.

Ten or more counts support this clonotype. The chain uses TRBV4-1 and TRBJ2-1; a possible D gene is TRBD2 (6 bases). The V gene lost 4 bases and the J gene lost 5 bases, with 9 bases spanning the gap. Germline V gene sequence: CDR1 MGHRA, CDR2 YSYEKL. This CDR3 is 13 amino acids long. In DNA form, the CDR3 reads TGCGCCAGCAGCCCGGACTACCACAATGAGCAGTTCTTC. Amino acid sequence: CASSPDYHNEQFF.

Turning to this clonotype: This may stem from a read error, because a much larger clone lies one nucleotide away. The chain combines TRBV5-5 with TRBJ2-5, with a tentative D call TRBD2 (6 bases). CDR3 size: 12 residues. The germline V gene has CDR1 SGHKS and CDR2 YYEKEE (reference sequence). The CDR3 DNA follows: TGTGCCAGCAGCTTGACTCGGGAGACCCACTACTTC. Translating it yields CASSLTRETHYF.

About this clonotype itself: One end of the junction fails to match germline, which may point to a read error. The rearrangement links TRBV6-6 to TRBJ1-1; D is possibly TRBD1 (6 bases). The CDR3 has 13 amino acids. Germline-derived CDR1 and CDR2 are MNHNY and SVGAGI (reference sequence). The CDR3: CASTGGPITEALF. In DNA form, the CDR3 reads TGCGCCAGCACCGGGGGCCCGATCACTGAAGCTTTATTT.

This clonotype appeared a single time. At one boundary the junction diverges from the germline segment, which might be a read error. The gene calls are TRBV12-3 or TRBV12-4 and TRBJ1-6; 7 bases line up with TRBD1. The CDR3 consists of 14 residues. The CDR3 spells CASSTTGIKSPLHF. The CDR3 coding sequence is TGTGCAAGCAGCACGACAGGGATTAAATCACCCCTCCACTTT.

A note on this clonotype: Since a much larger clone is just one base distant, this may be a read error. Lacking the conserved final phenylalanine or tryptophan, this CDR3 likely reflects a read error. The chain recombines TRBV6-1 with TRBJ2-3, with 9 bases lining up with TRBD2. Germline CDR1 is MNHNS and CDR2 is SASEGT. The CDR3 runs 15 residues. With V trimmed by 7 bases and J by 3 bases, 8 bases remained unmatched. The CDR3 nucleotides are TGTGCCAGCATTTCTCTAGCGGGGAAGACAGATACGCAGTATTCT. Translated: CASISLAGKTDTQYS.

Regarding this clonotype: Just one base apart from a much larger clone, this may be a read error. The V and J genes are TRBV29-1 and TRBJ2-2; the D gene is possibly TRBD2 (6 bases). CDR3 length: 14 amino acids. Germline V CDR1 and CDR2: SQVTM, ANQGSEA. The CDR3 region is CNARTTTNTGELFF. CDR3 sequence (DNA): TGCAACGCCAGGACTACCACGAACACCGGGGAGCTGTTTTTT.

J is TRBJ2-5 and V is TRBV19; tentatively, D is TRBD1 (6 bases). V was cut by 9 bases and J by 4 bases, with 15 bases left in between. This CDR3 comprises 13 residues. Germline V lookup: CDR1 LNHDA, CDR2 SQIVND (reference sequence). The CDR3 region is CASSGHGGETQYF. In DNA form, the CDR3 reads TGTGCCAGCTCGGGACATGGGGGAGAGACCCAGTACTTC.

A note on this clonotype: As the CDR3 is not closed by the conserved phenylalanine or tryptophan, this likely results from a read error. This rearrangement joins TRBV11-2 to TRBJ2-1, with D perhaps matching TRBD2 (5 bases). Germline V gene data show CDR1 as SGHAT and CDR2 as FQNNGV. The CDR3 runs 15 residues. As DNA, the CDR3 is TGTGCCGGCAGCTCTCAAGGGAGCTCCTACAATGAGCAGTTCCTC. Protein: CAGSSQGSSYNEQFL.

This CDR3 reads CASSLIRGLKDTQYF. The CDR3 DNA follows: TGTGCCAGCAGCTTAATTAGGGGCCTGAAAGATACGCAGTATTTT. The chain uses TRBV7-8 and TRBJ2-3, with D maybe TRBD1 (5 bases). The CDR3 has 15 residues. V lost 2 bases and J 5 bases, leaving 14 bases between the germline ends. Germline CDR1 is SGHVS and CDR2 is FQNEAQ.

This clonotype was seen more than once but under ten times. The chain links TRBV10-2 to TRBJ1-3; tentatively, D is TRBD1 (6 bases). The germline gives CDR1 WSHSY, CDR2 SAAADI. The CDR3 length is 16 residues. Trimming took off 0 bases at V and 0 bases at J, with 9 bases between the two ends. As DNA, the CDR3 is TGCGCCAGCAGTGAGTCCTACAGGGACTCTGGAAACACCATATATTTT. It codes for CASSESYRDSGNTIYF.

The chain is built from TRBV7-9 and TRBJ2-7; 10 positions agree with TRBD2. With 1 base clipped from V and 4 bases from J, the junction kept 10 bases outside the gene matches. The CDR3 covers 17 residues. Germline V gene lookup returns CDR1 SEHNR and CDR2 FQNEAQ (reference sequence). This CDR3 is CASSLGRSGLAAYEQYF. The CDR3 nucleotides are TGTGCCAGCAGCTTAGGGAGAAGCGGACTAGCGGCTTACGAGCAGTACTTC. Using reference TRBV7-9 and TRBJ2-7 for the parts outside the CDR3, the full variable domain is DTGVSQNPRHKITKRGQNVTFRCDPISEHNRLYWYRQTLGQGPEFLTYFQNEAQLEKSRLLSDRFSAERPKGSFSTLEIQRTEQGDSAMYLCASSLGRSGLAAYEQYFGPGTRLTVT.